This T cell receptor beta chain was identified during a study of CD8 T cells in ankylosing spondylitis (dated by TCRdb to about 2017). Some background on the complete study: The study set out to find disease-linked TCR variants by profiling T cell receptor beta repertoires in ankylosing spondylitis patients and healthy donors. Peripheral blood samples were taken, and synovial fluid was additionally collected from ankylosing spondylitis patients. The whole study cohort included 108 healthy donors and 20 to 25 ankylosing spondylitis patients.

In this sample, this clonotype turned up many times. Its antigen is unknown. No qualities accompany the bases; no much larger clone lies one base away. Taken from cysteine to phenylalanine, the CDR3 has 16 residues. CDR3 DNA is the only sequence kept; it has 48 bases, read in frame from the first base. CDR1 is given as SQVTM and CDR2 as ANQGSEA, both from the germline V gene. At the junction V is shortened by 3 bases and J by 0 bases; bases outside the gene matches: 9. Sequencing took place on an Illumina HiSeq 2500. TCR beta libraries were prepared by quantitative 5'-RACE with molecular barcodes. The study's processing was this. A new computational method based on a probabilistic model of VDJ rearrangement was used to identify disease-linked TCR variants. TCRdb applied fastp at Q25 and MiXCR to the public reads, then kept only in-frame beta chains. All rows with the same CDR3 protein become a single entry with the most common DNA and genes. TCRdb, not the original authors, processed these V and J calls. The sample includes approximately 220,000 distinct CDR3 sequences, with roughly 24% observed a single time. The ten largest clones take up less than 8.5% of the sample.

Overall study results and their limits: The disease-linked clones showed a CD8+ phenotype and occurred at relatively low frequencies in peripheral blood. Some motif variants had previously been reported in the synovial fluid and blood of reactive arthritis patients, which suggests shared mechanisms of disease initiation. A TCR beta motif made up of eight highly homologous amino acid variants appeared to be characteristic of blood from ankylosing spondylitis patients. According to the report, matched synovial fluid samples from ankylosing spondylitis patients were significantly enriched for the disease-linked clones.

The sequencing input was blood, either unsorted or a sorted T cell fraction (not recorded which). The receptor's source is a male donor with ankylosing spondylitis or in good health (not recorded which). The chain couples TRBV29-1 to TRBJ1-1, and 8 junctional nucleotides match TRBD1. The CDR3 amino acid sequence is: CSVDNVQGVLNTEAFF. The DNA is as follows: TGCAGCGTTGATAATGTACAGGGGGTCTTGAACACTGAAGCTTTCTTT.